What follows are 29 T cell receptor beta chains derived from one specimen sequenced in a study of OX40 agonist ivuxolimab in advanced cancers. TCRdb keeps only in-frame clones here, not all; method: immunoSEQ multiplex PCR. The data contain more than 45,000 clones, around nine tenths of them singletons. The starting material was CD4+ or CD8+ T cells sorted from blood, obtained in a trial of the OX40 agonist ivuxolimab. These receptors came from an adult with an advanced solid tumor such as melanoma, head and neck, liver or kidney cancer.

The chain carries TRBV11-2 and TRBJ2-5, with D unresolved. Germline CDR1 SGHAT, CDR2 FQNNGV. The CDR3 runs to 12 residues. V lost 8 bases to trimming and J lost 2 bases, with 9 bases between them. CDR3 nucleotides: TGTGCCAGCGGAGCAGCTCAAGAGACCCAGTACTTC. This encodes CASGAAQETQYF.

This clone occurred once. V gene TRBV19 combines with J gene TRBJ1-4; a weak D match, TRBD1 (6 bases). Between the trimmed V and J ends, which lost 6 bases and 4 bases, there was a span of 15 bases. Germline-derived CDR1 and CDR2 are LNHDA and SQIVND (reference sequence). The CDR3 contains 15 residues. Written as DNA, the CDR3 is TGTGCCAGTAGCCTCAGCCCAGGGGTTAATGAAAAACTGTTTTTT. This codes for CASSLSPGVNEKLFF.

This clone was observed a single time. This chain links TRBV2 with TRBJ1-3; D gene unclear. There are 16 residues in the CDR3. Trimming removed 6 bases from V and 0 bases from J, with 15 bases in between. Germline CDR1 SNHLY, CDR2 FYNNEI. The CDR3 sequence is CASSRSPRSSGNTIYF. For the CDR3, the DNA is TGTGCCAGCAGCCGGTCCCCCCGGTCCTCTGGAAACACCATATATTTT.

This clone showed up just once. The V gene is TRBV7-9, the J gene TRBJ2-5, with D possibly being TRBD1 (5 bases). TRBJ2-7 matches the DNA end more closely, so the J call is doubtful. Germline V gene lookup returns CDR1 SEHNR and CDR2 FQNEAQ (reference sequence). CDR3 length: 14 amino acids. In nucleotides, the CDR3 is TGTGCCAGCAGCTTCCAGGGTTTAGGCTACGAGCAGTACTTC. This codes for CASSFQGLGYEQYF.

V gene TRBV25-1 combines with J gene TRBJ2-1; 8 bases match TRBD2. V was pared by 5 bases and J by 7 bases, with 19 bases of the junction left unmatched. Germline V gene data show CDR1 as MGHDK and CDR2 as SYGVNS. This CDR3 region has 18 residues. Here the CDR3 DNA reads TGTGCCAGCAGTTACTCCTCGAGACGGGGCGGGAGGCTTAATGAGCAGTTCTTC. Translated, it gives CASSYSSRRGGRLNEQFF.

The genes are TRBV28 and TRBJ1-2; 8 bases line up with TRBD1. With V trimmed by 3 bases and J by 8 bases, 5 bases remained unmatched. The germline gives CDR1 MDHEN, CDR2 SYDVKM. The CDR3 sequence is 13 residues long. The CDR3 nucleotides read TGTGCCAGCAGTTTCCAGGGGGCAGGGGGCTACACCTTC. Translated, it gives CASSFQGAGGYTF.

This sequence joins TRBV7-8 and TRBJ2-5; D is ambiguous. The CDR3 spans 16 residues. Trimming shortened V by 7 bases and J by 4 bases, and 22 bases separated the two germline ends. Germline-derived CDR1 and CDR2 are SGHVS and FQNEAQ. In DNA form, the CDR3 reads TGTGCCAGCACCCTCAGTGGTCGCGCACACCCAGAGACCCAGTACTTC. Protein product: CASTLSGRAHPETQYF.

The chain carries TRBV28 and TRBJ1-4; D is perhaps TRBD1 (5 bases). CDR3 length: 14 amino acids. V lost 7 bases to trimming and J lost 3 bases, with 12 bases between them. The germline V gene has CDR1 MDHEN and CDR2 SYDVKM. The CDR3 here is CASKEGDPNEKLFF. The CDR3 DNA sequence: TGTGCCAGCAAGGAAGGGGACCCTAATGAAAAACTGTTTTTT.

V usage is TRBV28 and J usage is TRBJ1-4, with D perhaps TRBD1 (6 bases). The V gene's germline CDR1 is MDHEN and CDR2 SYDVKM. This CDR3 is built from 14 residues. V lost 2 bases and J lost 8, with 12 bases in between. CDR3 in DNA: TGTGCCAGCAGTTTAGGGGGTCAGGGGGAAAAACTGTTTTTT. Protein sequence: CASSLGGQGEKLFF.

J is TRBJ2-7 and V is TRBV6-1; 9 positions agree with TRBD2. V shed 2 bases and J 5 bases; nucleotides not matched to a gene: 7. The germline gives CDR1 MNHNS, CDR2 SASEGT. This CDR3 region has 15 residues. The CDR3 protein is CASSEQAGGFDEQYF. Here the CDR3 DNA reads TGTGCCAGCAGTGAACAAGCGGGAGGCTTTGACGAGCAGTACTTC.

The chain is built from TRBV2 and TRBJ2-5; 7 nucleotides match TRBD1. The CDR3 length is 14 residues. Trimming removed 2 bases from V and 5 bases from J; junction bases left unmatched: 5. CDR1 and CDR2 from the germline V gene are SNHLY and FYNNEI. CDR3 coding DNA: TGTGCCAGCAGTGAAACGGGCAGGGGGGAGACCCAGTACTTC. Translated: CASSETGRGETQYF. Full variable domain (outside the CDR3, taken from reference TRBV2 and TRBJ2-5): EPEVTQTPSHQVTQMGQEVILRCVPISNHLYFYWYRQILGQKVEFLVSFYNNEISEKSEIFDDQFSVERPDGSNFTLKIRSTKLEDSAMYFCASSETGRGETQYFGPGTRLLVL.

The CDR3 bases are TGTGCCTGGAGTAACCAGGGGTTGGGGAAAAACATTCAGTACTTC. Translation: CAWSNQGLGKNIQYF. The chain carries TRBV30 and TRBJ2-4; weak D call: TRBD1 (6 bases). This CDR3 is built from 15 residues. V gave up 2 bases and J gave up 4 bases, with 15 bases separating them. Germline lookup yields CDR1 GTSNPN and CDR2 SVGIG (reference sequence). Drawing the rest from reference TRBV30 and TRBJ2-4, the complete variable domain is SQTIHQWPATLVQPVGSPLSLECTVEGTSNPNLYWYRQAAGRGLQLLFYSVGIGQISSEVPQNLSASRPQDRQFILSSKKLLLSDSGFYLCAWSNQGLGKNIQYFGAGTRLSVL.

The CDR3 region has the DNA TGTGCCAGCAGCTTAGAGATGGGCGGCCGGGCTGAAGCTTTCTTT. Amino acids: CASSLEMGGRAEAFF. The chain uses TRBV7-6 and TRBJ1-1, with D uncertain. Germline V gene sequence: CDR1 SGHVS, CDR2 FNYEAQ. This CDR3 has 15 amino acids. V gave up 1 base and J gave up 6 bases, with 15 bases separating them.

This chain uses TRBV9 with TRBJ2-2; no clear D gene. V was pared by 0 bases and J by 5 bases, with 2 bases between. The CDR3 runs to 12 residues. Germline-derived CDR1 and CDR2 are SGDLS and YYNGEE. The CDR3 reads CASSVGTGELFF. The CDR3 DNA sequence: TGTGCCAGCAGCGTAGGGACCGGGGAGCTGTTTTTT.

This chain connects TRBV9 to TRBJ1-1, with D uncertain. Trimming left V 4 bases short and J 2 bases short, with 9 bases between. The CDR3 runs to 13 residues. Germline V lookup: CDR1 SGDLS, CDR2 YYNGEE. This CDR3 reads CASSPPGNTEAFF. The CDR3 DNA reads as TGTGCCAGCAGCCCTCCGGGCAACACTGAAGCTTTCTTT.

V gene TRBV30 combines with J gene TRBJ1-1, with D uncertain. The germline CDR1 and CDR2 sequences are GTSNPN and SVGIG (reference sequence). The CDR3 has 12 residues. The V end lost 1 base, the J end lost 4 bases, and 7 bases lay between the germline ends. The chain's CDR3 is CAWSADSTEAFF. CDR3 nucleotide sequence: TGTGCCTGGAGTGCGGACTCCACTGAAGCTTTCTTT.

The chain has TRBV11-2 and TRBJ1-2; 7 bases align to TRBD1. CDR3 length: 14 residues. Germline V gene sequence: CDR1 SGHAT, CDR2 FQNNGV. Trimming removed 1 base from V and 2 bases from J; junction bases left unmatched: 1. The CDR3 DNA sequence: TGTGCCAGCAGCTTAGGGGGACAGAACTATGGCTACACCTTC. This gives the protein CASSLGGQNYGYTF.

V usage is TRBV12-5 and J usage is TRBJ2-7; tentatively, D is TRBD2 (7 bases). Germline-derived CDR1 and CDR2 are LGHNT and FRNRAP. Trimming stripped 6 bases from V and 6 bases from J, with 12 bases between. This CDR3 is 12 amino acids long. The CDR3 DNA reads as TGTGCTAGTGGCCAAGGGGGGGGCGAGCAGTACTTC. Protein product: CASGQGGGEQYF.

The CDR3 region is CASSRTGMANEKLFF. Here the CDR3 DNA reads TGTGCCAGCAGTCGTACAGGGATGGCTAATGAAAAACTGTTTTTT. This sequence joins TRBV7-2 and TRBJ1-4; perhaps TRBD1 as D (6 bases). V lost 6 bases and J lost 3, with 14 bases in between. This CDR3 has 15 amino acids. Looked up from germline, CDR1 is SGHTA and CDR2 is FQGNSA.

The chain recombines TRBV28 with TRBJ1-1, with D possibly matching TRBD1 (5 bases). CDR3 size: 14 residues. V was trimmed by 2 bases and J by 8 bases, leaving 15 bases between them. Germline V gene sequence: CDR1 MDHEN, CDR2 SYDVKM. CDR3 coding DNA: TGTGCCAGCAGTTTAGCGTCGGCAGGGCTAGAAGCTTTCTTT. This codes for CASSLASAGLEAFF.

This chain joins TRBV7-9 and TRBJ1-2; no firm D call. This CDR3 region has 13 residues. V was pared by 1 base and J by 4 bases, with 7 bases between. CDR1 and CDR2 (germline): SEHNR, FQNEAQ (reference sequence). CDR3 nucleotide sequence: TGTGCCAGCAGCTTAGGGGCAGGCTATGGCTACACCTTC. This sequence encodes CASSLGAGYGYTF. Looking up the rest from reference TRBV7-9 and TRBJ1-2 gives the full variable domain: DTGVSQNPRHKITKRGQNVTFRCDPISEHNRLYWYRQTLGQGPEFLTYFQNEAQLEKSRLLSDRFSAERPKGSFSTLEIQRTEQGDSAMYLCASSLGAGYGYTFGSGTRLTVV.

This clone came up once. The chain couples TRBV6-5 to TRBJ2-7; the D gene is possibly TRBD2 (6 bases). This CDR3 is built from 13 residues. The V end lost 0 bases, the J end lost 6 bases, and 9 bases lay between the germline ends. The V gene's germline CDR1 is MNHEY and CDR2 SVGAGI. CDR3 nucleotide sequence: TGTGCCAGCAGTTACTCCCCCGGGGGCGAGCAGTACTTC. Its translation is CASSYSPGGEQYF.

The rearrangement uses TRBV9 and TRBJ2-7; TRBD1 is a possible D gene (6 bases). Trimming removed 1 base from V and 7 bases from J, with 12 bases in between. The CDR3 totals 13 residues. CDR1 SGDLS and CDR2 YYNGEE come from the germline V gene. In DNA form, the CDR3 reads TGTGCCAGCAGCGTACAGGGCACAGGGGAGCAGTACTTC. Protein product: CASSVQGTGEQYF.

This clone was seen only a few times. CDR3 in DNA: TGTGCCAGCAGCGTAGGGCCGGTGGGGGGCTACACCTTC. Encoded protein: CASSVGPVGGYTF. The chain recombines TRBV9 with TRBJ1-2; D uncertain. Trimming took 0 bases from V and 8 from J, leaving 11 bases between them. Germline V gene sequence: CDR1 SGDLS, CDR2 YYNGEE. The CDR3 length is 13 residues.

The CDR3 nucleotides read TGTGCCAGCAGTGAAGGAGGATACCAAGGAAAACTGTTTTTT. Protein product: CASSEGGYQGKLFF. The chain joins TRBV2 to TRBJ1-4; unclear D gene. The germline V gene has CDR1 SNHLY and CDR2 FYNNEI. V lost 1 base and J 10 bases, leaving 13 bases between the germline ends. The CDR3 sequence is 14 residues long.

V usage is TRBV21-1 and J usage is TRBJ1-5. TRBV21-1 is described as a pseudogene. CDR3 length equals 15 residues. The CDR3 spells CASSKVPGLAQPQHF. The DNA of the CDR3 is TGTGCCAGCAGCAAAGTACCGGGGTTGGCTCAGCCCCAGCATTTT.

Only a few counts were recorded for this clone. V is TRBV6-8 and J is TRBJ1-4; D is perhaps TRBD1 (5 bases). The CDR3 covers 18 residues. V was pared by 8 bases and J by 8 bases, with 30 bases between. Germline values: CDR1 MNHGY, CDR2 SAAAGT. The CDR3 reads CASATGGNTGVQWEKLFF. In DNA form, the CDR3 reads TGTGCCAGCGCCACTGGGGGGAATACCGGGGTTCAGTGGGAAAAACTGTTTTTT.

This clone was seen only once. This chain uses TRBV5-1 with TRBJ2-3, with D possibly being TRBD1 (5 bases). This CDR3 spans 16 amino acids. V lost 5 bases, J lost 1 base, and 17 bases lay in between. Germline-derived CDR1 and CDR2 are SGHRS and YFSETQ. CDR3 nucleotide sequence: TGCGCCAGCAGTACTCGTAGGCAGGGCCGCACAGATACGCAGTATTTT. Residues: CASSTRRQGRTDTQYF.

The CDR3 bases are TGTGCCAGCGGAAGGACAGTGGAAAGCACCGGGGAGCTGTTTTTT. This sequence encodes CASGRTVESTGELFF. The rearrangement uses TRBV2 and TRBJ2-2, with a tentative D call TRBD1 (6 bases). CDR3 size: 15 residues. Germline V CDR1 and CDR2: SNHLY, FYNNEI. Trimming stripped 8 bases from V and 4 bases from J, with 17 bases between.